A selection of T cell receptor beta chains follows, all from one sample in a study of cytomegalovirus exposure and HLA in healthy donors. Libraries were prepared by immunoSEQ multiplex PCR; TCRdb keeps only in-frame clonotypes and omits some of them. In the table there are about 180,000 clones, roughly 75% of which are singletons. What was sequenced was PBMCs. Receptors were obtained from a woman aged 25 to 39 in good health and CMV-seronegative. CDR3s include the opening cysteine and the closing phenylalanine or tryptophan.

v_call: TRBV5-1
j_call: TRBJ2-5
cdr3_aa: CASSLGTSFGETQYF

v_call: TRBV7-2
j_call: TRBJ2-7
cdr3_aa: CASSFSPGTAPYEQYF

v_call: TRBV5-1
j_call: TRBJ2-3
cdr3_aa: CASSLGAGADTQYF

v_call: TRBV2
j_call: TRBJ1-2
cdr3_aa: CASSAGAIYGYTF

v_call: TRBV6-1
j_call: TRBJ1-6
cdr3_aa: CASSTTENSPLHF

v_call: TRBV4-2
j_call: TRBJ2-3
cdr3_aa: CASSQTPGHLTDTQYF

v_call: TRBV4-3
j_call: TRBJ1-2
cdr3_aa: CASSQARTGGSAAANYGYTF

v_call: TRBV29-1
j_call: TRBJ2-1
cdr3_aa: CSVESGGAGVPAYNEQFF

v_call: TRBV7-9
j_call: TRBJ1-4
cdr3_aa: CASSPGQGREKLFF

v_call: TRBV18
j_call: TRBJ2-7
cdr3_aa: CASSPGQPISYEQYF

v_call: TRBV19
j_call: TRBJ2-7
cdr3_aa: CASRKYGTGPYEQYF

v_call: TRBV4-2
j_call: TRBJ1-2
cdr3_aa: CASSHIRGGLYGYTF

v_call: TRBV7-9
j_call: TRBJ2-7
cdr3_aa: CASSHRQDEQYF

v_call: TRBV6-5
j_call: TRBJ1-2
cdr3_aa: CASSYSSGNGYTF

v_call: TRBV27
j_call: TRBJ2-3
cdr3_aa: CASSEVGRSTDTQYF

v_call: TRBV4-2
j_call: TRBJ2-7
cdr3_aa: CASSQEQSGTDRTYEQYF

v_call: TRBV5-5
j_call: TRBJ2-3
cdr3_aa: CASSSRGADTQYF

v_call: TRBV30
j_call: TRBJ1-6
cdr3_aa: CAWSRQGDSPLHF

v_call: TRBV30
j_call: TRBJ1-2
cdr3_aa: CAWSTGDSYGYTF

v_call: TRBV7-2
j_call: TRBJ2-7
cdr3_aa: CASSLASGGQTYEQYF

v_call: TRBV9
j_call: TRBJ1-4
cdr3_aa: CASSVATGLGEKLFF

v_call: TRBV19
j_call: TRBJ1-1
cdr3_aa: CASSIQGANTEAFF

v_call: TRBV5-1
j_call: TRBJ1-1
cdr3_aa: CASSFEVGNTEAFF

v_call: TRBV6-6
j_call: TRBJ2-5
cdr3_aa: CASSPSWTSGQETQYF

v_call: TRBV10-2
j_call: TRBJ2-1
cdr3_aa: CARGHFEFF

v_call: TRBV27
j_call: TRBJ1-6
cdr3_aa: CASSQFGANSPLHF